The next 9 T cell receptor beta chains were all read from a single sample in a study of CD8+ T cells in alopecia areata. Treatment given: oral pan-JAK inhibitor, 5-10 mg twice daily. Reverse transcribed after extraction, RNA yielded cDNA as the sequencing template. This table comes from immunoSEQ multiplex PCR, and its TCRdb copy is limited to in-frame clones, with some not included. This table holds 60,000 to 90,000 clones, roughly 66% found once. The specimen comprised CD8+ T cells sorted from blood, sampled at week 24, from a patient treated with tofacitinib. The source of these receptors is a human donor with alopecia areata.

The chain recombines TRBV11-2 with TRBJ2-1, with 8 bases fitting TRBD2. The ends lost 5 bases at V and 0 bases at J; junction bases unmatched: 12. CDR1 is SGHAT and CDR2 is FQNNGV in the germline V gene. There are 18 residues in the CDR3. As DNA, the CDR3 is TGTGCCAGCAGCCCCCACCCTTTCACTAGCGGCTCCTACAATGAGCAGTTCTTC. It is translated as CASSPHPFTSGSYNEQFF.

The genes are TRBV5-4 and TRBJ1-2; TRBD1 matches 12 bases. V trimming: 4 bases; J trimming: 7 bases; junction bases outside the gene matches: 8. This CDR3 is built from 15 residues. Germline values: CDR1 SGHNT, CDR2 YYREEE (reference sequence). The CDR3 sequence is CASSVRDRGLGGYTF. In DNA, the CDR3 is TGTGCCAGCAGCGTCCGGGACAGGGGGCTTGGTGGCTACACCTTC. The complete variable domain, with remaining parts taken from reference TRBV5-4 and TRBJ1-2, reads ETGVTQSPTHLIKTRGQQVTLRCSSQSGHNTVSWYQQALGQGPQFIFQYYREEENGRGNFPPRFSGLQFPNYSSELNVNALELDDSALYLCASSVRDRGLGGYTFGSGTRLTVV.

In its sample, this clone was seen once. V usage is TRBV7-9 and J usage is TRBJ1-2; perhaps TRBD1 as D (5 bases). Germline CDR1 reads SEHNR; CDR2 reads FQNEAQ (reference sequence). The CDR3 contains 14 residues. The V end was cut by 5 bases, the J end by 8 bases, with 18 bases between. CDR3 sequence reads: CASSDPGLNEGYTF. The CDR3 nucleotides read TGTGCCAGCAGCGATCCGGGACTGAATGAGGGCTACACCTTC.

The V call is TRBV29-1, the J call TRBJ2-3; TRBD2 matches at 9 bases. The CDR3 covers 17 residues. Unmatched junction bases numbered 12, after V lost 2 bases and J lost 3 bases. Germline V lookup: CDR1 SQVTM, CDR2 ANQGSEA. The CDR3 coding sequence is TGCAGCGTTGAAAGCCCAATAGCGGGGGTATGGACAGATACGCAGTATTTT. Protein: CSVESPIAGVWTDTQYF.

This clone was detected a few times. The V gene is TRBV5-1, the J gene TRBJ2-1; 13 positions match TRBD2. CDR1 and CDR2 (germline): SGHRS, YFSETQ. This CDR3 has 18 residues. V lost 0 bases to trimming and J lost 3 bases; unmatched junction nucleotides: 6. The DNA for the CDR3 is TGCGCCAGCAGCTTGGTGCCCGGGACTAGCGGGATCTACAATGAGCAGTTCTTC. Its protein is CASSLVPGTSGIYNEQFF.

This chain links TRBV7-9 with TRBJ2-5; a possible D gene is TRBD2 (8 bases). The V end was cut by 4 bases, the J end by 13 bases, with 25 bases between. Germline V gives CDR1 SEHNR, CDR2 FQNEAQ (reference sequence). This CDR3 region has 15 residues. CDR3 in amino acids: CASSSTGSSGIYRYF. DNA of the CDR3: TGTGCCAGCAGCTCGACAGGGAGTAGCGGGATTTATCGGTACTTC.

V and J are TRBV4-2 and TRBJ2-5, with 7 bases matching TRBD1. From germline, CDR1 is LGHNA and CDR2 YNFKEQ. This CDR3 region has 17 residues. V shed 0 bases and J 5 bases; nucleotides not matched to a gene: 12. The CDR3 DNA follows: TGTGCCAGCAGCCAAGATCTTGACAGGGCTGTTCTGGAGACCCAGTACTTC. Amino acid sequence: CASSQDLDRAVLETQYF.

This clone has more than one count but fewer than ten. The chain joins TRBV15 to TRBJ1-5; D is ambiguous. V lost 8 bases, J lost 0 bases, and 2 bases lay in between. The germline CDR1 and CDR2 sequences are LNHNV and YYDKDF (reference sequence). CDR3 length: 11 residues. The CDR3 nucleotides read TGTGCCACCGGTAGCAATCAGCCCCAGCATTTT. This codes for CATGSNQPQHF. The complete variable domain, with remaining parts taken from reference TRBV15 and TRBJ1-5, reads DAMVIQNPRYQVTQFGKPVTLSCSQTLNHNVMYWYQQKSSQAPKLLFHYYDKDFNNEADTPDNFQSRRPNTSFCFLDIRSPGLGDTAMYLCATGSNQPQHFGDGTRLSIL.

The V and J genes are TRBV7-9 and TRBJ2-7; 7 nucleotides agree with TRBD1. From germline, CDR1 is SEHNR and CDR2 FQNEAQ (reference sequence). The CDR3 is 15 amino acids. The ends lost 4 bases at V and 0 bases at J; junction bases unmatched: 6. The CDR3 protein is CASSSGQLDSYEQYF. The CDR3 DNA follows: TGTGCCAGCAGCTCGGGACAGCTAGACTCCTACGAGCAGTACTTC.